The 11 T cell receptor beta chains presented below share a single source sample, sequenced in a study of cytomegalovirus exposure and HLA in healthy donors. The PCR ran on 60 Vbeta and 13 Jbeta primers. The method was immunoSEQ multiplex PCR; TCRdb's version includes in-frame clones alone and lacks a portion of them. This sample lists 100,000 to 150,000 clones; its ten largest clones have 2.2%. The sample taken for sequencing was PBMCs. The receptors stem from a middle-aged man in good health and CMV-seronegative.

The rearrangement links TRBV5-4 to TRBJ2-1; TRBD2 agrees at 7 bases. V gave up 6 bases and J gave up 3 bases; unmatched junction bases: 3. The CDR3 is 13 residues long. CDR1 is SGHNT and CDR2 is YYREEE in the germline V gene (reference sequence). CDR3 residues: CASMGGVYNEQFF. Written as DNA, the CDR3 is TGTGCCAGCATGGGGGGGGTCTACAATGAGCAGTTCTTC.

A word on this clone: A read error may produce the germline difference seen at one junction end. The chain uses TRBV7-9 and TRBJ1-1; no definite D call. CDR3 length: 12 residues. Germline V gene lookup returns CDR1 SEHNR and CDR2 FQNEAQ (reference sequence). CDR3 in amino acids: CASSLAVSSAFF. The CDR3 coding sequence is TGTGCCAGCAGCCTAGCTGTCAGTTCGGCTTTCTTT.

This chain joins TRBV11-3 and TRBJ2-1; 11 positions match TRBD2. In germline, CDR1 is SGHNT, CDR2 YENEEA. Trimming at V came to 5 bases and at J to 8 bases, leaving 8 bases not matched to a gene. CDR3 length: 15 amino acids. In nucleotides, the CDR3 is TGTGCCAGCAGCCCGAGACTAGCGGGATCACATGAGCAGTTCTTC. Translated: CASSPRLAGSHEQFF.

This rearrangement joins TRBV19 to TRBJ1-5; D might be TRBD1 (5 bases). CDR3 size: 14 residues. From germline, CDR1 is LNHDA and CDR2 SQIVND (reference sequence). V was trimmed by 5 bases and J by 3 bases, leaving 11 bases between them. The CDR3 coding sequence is TGTGCCAGTAGTGCGGGACCCATCAATCAGCCCCAGCATTTT. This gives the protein CASSAGPINQPQHF.

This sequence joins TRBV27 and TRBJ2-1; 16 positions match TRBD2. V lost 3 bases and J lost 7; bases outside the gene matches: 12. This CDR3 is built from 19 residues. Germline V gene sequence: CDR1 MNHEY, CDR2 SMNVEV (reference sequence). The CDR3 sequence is CASSFGTSGRAGARNEQFF. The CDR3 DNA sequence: TGTGCCAGCAGTTTTGGGACTAGCGGGAGGGCCGGTGCAAGAAATGAGCAGTTCTTC.

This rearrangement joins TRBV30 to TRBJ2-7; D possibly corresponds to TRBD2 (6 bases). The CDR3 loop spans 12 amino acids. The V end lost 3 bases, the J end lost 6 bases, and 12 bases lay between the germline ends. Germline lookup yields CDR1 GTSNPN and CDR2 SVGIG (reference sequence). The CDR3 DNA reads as TGTGCCTGGAGGGGGGGAGCCCGCGAGCAGTACTTC. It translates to CAWRGGAREQYF.

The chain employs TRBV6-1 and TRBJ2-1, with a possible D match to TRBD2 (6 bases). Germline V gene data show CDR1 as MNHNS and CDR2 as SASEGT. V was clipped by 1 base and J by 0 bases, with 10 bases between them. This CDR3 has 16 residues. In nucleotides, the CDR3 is TGTGCCAGCAGTGAAGACCCAGCGGGCTCCTACAATGAGCAGTTCTTC. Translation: CASSEDPAGSYNEQFF.

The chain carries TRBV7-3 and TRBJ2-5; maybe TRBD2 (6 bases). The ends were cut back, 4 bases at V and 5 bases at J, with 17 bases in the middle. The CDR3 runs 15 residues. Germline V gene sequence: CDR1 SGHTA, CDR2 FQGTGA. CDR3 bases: TGTGCCAGCAGCTCCACCAAAGGGGAGGTTGAGACCCAGTACTTC. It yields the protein CASSSTKGEVETQYF.

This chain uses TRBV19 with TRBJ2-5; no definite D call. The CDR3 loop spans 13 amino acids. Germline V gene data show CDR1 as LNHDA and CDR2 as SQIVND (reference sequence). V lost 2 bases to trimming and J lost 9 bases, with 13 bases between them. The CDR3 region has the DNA TGTGCCAGTAGTATAACCGCGGTGGCGGCCCAGTACTTC. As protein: CASSITAVAAQYF.

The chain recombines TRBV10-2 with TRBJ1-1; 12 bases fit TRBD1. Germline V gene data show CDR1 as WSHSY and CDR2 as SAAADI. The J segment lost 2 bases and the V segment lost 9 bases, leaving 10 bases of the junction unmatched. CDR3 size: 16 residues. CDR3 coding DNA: TGCGCCAGTCGGAGGGGGACAGGGGGCTCTAACACTGAAGCTTTCTTT. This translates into CASRRGTGGSNTEAFF.

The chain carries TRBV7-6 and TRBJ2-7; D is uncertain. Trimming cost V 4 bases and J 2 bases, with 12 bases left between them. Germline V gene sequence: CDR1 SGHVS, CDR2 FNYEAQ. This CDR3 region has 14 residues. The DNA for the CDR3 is TGTGCCAGCAGCTCCCGGAGAAATACCTACGAGCAGTACTTC. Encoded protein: CASSSRRNTYEQYF.